One and the same sample provided the 8 T cell receptor beta chains below, sequenced in a study of cytomegalovirus exposure and HLA in healthy donors. The data were produced by immunoSEQ multiplex PCR, yet TCRdb's version contains in-frame clones alone and is incomplete. The sample carries tens of thousands of clones, 88% recorded once. The sample consisted of PBMCs. These receptors were collected from a woman in her 30s in good health and CMV-seronegative.

V and J are TRBV27 and TRBJ1-2, with a weak D call TRBD1 (6 bases). The CDR3 spans 14 residues. V lost 0 bases, J lost 3 bases, and 8 bases lay in between. Germline V CDR1 and CDR2: MNHEY, SMNVEV (reference sequence). In nucleotides, the CDR3 is TGTGCCAGCAGTTTATCTGGGGGCTACTATGGCTACACCTTC. It codes for CASSLSGGYYGYTF.

The chain uses TRBV29-1 and TRBJ2-7, with 11 nucleotides matching TRBD2. Germline V gene sequence: CDR1 SQVTM, CDR2 ANQGSEA. V trimming: 2 bases; J trimming: 3 bases; junction bases outside the gene matches: 3. This CDR3 has 14 amino acids. CDR3 nucleotides: TGCAGCGTTGAATCCGGGACTAGCGGCTACGAGCAGTACTTC. It codes for CSVESGTSGYEQYF.

This clone was counted once. V is TRBV7-6 and J is TRBJ1-5; D remains unclear. CDR3 length equals 16 residues. V lost 1 base, J lost 8 bases, and 18 bases lay in between. Germline loops: CDR1 SGHVS, CDR2 FNYEAQ. CDR3 residues: CASSLGVRSPTEPQHF. CDR3 DNA: TGTGCCAGCAGCTTAGGAGTTCGGTCTCCTACGGAGCCCCAGCATTTT. The full variable domain, rest sourced from reference TRBV7-6 and TRBJ1-5, is GAGVSQSPRYKVTKRGQDVALRCDPISGHVSLYWYRQALGQGPEFLTYFNYEAQQDKSGLPNDRFSAERPEGSISTLTIQRTEQRDSAMYRCASSLGVRSPTEPQHFGDGTRLSIL.

This clone appeared a single time. The DNA for the CDR3 is TGTGCCAGCTCACCCGTCCGGGAGGGCTACAATGAGCAGTTCTTC. This translates into CASSPVREGYNEQFF. The chain recombines TRBV18 with TRBJ2-1; TRBD2 matches 8 bases. CDR1 and CDR2 (germline): KGHSH, LQKENI. V lost 3 bases and J lost 3; bases outside the gene matches: 4. The CDR3 length is 15 residues.

The gene calls are TRBV25-1 and TRBJ1-5; D uncertain. Deletions cut 1 base from V and 1 base from J, with 5 bases between. From germline, CDR1 is MGHDK and CDR2 SYGVNS. The CDR3 spans 14 residues. CDR3 in amino acids: CASSEWQSNQPQHF. Written as DNA, the CDR3 is TGTGCCAGCAGTGAATGGCAGAGCAATCAGCCCCAGCATTTT.

The chain is built from TRBV4-3 and TRBJ1-2; D not resolved. This CDR3 region has 14 residues. V lost 0 bases, J lost 6 bases, and 11 bases lay in between. Germline-derived CDR1 and CDR2 are LGHNA and YSLEER. The DNA of the CDR3 is TGCGCCAGCAGCCAAGAGTTCATGAGGGATGGCTACACCTTC. Translation: CASSQEFMRDGYTF.

J is TRBJ1-2 and V is TRBV4-3; perhaps TRBD1 as D (6 bases). Germline values: CDR1 LGHNA, CDR2 YSLEER. CDR3 size: 14 residues. V was clipped by 0 bases and J by 8 bases, with 13 bases between them. The DNA of the CDR3 is TGCGCCAGCAGCCAAGATAACCCAGGGGAAGGCTACACCTTC. Translated: CASSQDNPGEGYTF.

This clone was seen a few times. V and J are TRBV9 and TRBJ2-3, with a possible D match to TRBD1 (5 bases). This CDR3 is 16 amino acids long. Germline V gene sequence: CDR1 SGDLS, CDR2 YYNGEE. V dropped 0 bases and J dropped 4 bases, with 15 bases sitting between them. CDR3 sequence (DNA): TGTGCCAGCAGCGTAGGAAGGGCCTCAGGGCCAGATACGCAGTATTTT. It translates to CASSVGRASGPDTQYF.